Each of the 29 T cell receptor beta chains below was sequenced from the same sample in a study of blood T cell repertoires in COVID-19. Here immunoSEQ multiplex PCR was the method, and the copy in TCRdb shows in-frame clones only, minus some. Among some 250,000 clones listed, more than 65% were seen once. The sequencing input was peripheral blood. These receptors originate from a man aged 50-59 years with active or convalescent COVID-19.

CDR3 protein: CASSLVGQGAYEQYF. CDR3 coding DNA: TGTGCCAGCAGCTTGGTGGGACAGGGGGCCTACGAGCAGTACTTC. V usage is TRBV5-5 and J usage is TRBJ2-7; 11 bases line up with TRBD1. Germline loops: CDR1 SGHKS, CDR2 YYEKEE (reference sequence). This CDR3 is built from 15 residues. V gave up 0 bases and J gave up 2 bases; unmatched junction bases: 1.

The rearrangement uses TRBV7-9 and TRBJ1-2, with D possibly matching TRBD1 (5 bases). CDR1 is SEHNR and CDR2 is FQNEAQ in the germline V gene (reference sequence). The V and J ends lost 2 bases and 6 bases respectively, with 16 bases between them. The CDR3 sequence is 15 residues long. The CDR3 DNA reads TGTGCCAGCAGCTTACTCCAGGGTGGTAAAGATGGCTACACCTTC. Protein sequence: CASSLLQGGKDGYTF.

Concerning this clone itself: This CDR3 is also generated by other DNA sequences in the sample. V is TRBV19 and J is TRBJ1-1; D ambiguous. Trimming took off 3 bases at V and 1 base at J, with 6 bases between the two ends. The V gene's germline CDR1 is LNHDA and CDR2 SQIVND (reference sequence). CDR3 length equals 13 residues. The CDR3 region is CASSIGRNTEAFF. The CDR3 nucleotides read TGTGCCAGTAGTATCGGTCGGAACACTGAAGCTTTCTTT. The whole variable domain, remainder taken from reference TRBV19 and TRBJ1-1, is DGGITQSPKYLFRKEGQNVTLSCEQNLNHDAMYWYRQDPGQGLRLIYYSQIVNDFQKGDIAEGYSVSREKKESFPLTVTSAQKNPTAFYLCASSIGRNTEAFFGQGTRLTVV.

This chain uses TRBV23-1 with TRBJ2-7; D not certain. TRBV23-1 carries the ORF label, with uncertain function. CDR3 length: 15 residues. V was pared by 0 bases and J by 0 bases, with 9 bases between. Written as DNA, the CDR3 is TGCGCCAGCAGTCAATCTCCCCTAAGCTCCTACGAGCAGTACTTC. It is translated as CASSQSPLSSYEQYF.

This clone was picked up a small number of times. This chain joins TRBV28 and TRBJ1-2; D perhaps matches TRBD1 (6 bases). V shed 6 bases and J shed 8 bases, with 22 bases lying between them. Looked up from germline, CDR1 is MDHEN and CDR2 is SYDVKM. The CDR3 totals 15 residues. CDR3 in amino acids: CASRINQGPSKGYTF. CDR3 bases: TGTGCCAGCAGAATTAATCAGGGGCCCTCGAAAGGCTACACCTTC.

The chain employs TRBV27 and TRBJ2-1; 9 bases are shared with TRBD2. CDR1 MNHEY and CDR2 SMNVEV come from the germline V gene (reference sequence). Germline trimming cut 4 bases from V and 7 bases from J; bases unmatched to any gene: 8. The CDR3 runs 15 residues. The CDR3 DNA reads TGTGCCAGCAGTTGGGCGGGGGGGCCGGTAAATGAGCAGTTCTTC. Its protein is CASSWAGGPVNEQFF.

The sample holds one count of this clone. V gene TRBV20-1 combines with J gene TRBJ2-1; 8 positions agree with TRBD2. The germline V gene encodes CDR1 DFQATT and CDR2 SNEGSKA (reference sequence). The CDR3 is made up of 11 amino acids. The J segment lost 15 bases and the V segment lost 1 base, leaving 5 bases of the junction unmatched. The CDR3 DNA is TGCAGTGCTAGAGGCCGGGGGGGCGGGTTCTTC. This codes for CSARGRGGGFF.

This clone was seen a handful of times. The chain recombines TRBV29-1 with TRBJ1-1; a weak D match, TRBD1 (6 bases). The CDR3 runs 12 residues. The germline CDR1 and CDR2 sequences are SQVTM and ANQGSEA. Trimming stripped 6 bases from V and 6 bases from J, with 14 bases between. The CDR3 here is CSVAQGFSEAFF. The DNA for the CDR3 is TGCAGCGTAGCACAGGGTTTCTCTGAAGCTTTCTTT. Drawing the rest from reference TRBV29-1 and TRBJ1-1, the complete variable domain is SAVISQKPSRDICQRGTSLTIQCQVDSQVTMMFWYRQQPGQSLTLIATANQGSEATYESGFVIDKFPISRPNLTFSTLTVSNMSPEDSSIYLCSVAQGFSEAFFGQGTRLTVV.

This clone was counted a few times. The chain combines TRBV6-5 with TRBJ2-2; TRBD1 agrees at 9 bases. CDR1 is MNHEY and CDR2 is SVGAGI in the germline V gene. V shed 2 bases and J 4 bases; nucleotides not matched to a gene: 2. The CDR3 spans 15 residues. CDR3 sequence: CASSYGTGFTGELFF. CDR3 DNA: TGTGCCAGCAGTTACGGGACAGGGTTCACCGGGGAGCTGTTTTTT.

The chain combines TRBV9 with TRBJ1-1, with TRBD1 matching 11 bases. Unmatched junction bases numbered 10, after V lost 4 bases and J lost 5 bases. The CDR3 is 16 amino acids. Germline V lookup: CDR1 SGDLS, CDR2 YYNGEE. CDR3 coding DNA: TGTGCCAGCAGCTCAGGACAGGGGGCAAGGAAGACTGAAGCTTTCTTT. The encoded protein is CASSSGQGARKTEAFF.

The chain couples TRBV2 to TRBJ2-1; TRBD2 matches 14 bases. The length of the CDR3 is 16 residues. After removal of 4 bases from V and 7 bases from J, the junction contained 6 bases not matched to a gene. Germline CDR1 reads SNHLY; CDR2 reads FYNNEI. CDR3 nucleotides: TGTGCCAGCAGTGGACTAGCGGGGGGGCCGGGGAATGAGCAGTTCTTC. Encoded protein: CASSGLAGGPGNEQFF.

The gene calls are TRBV28 and TRBJ1-1, with D maybe TRBD1 (5 bases). Germline values: CDR1 MDHEN, CDR2 SYDVKM. CDR3 length: 15 residues. V lost 5 bases, J lost 4 bases, and 17 bases lay in between. CDR3: CASSPPPAGGTEAFF. The DNA for the CDR3 is TGTGCCAGCAGTCCCCCTCCGGCGGGGGGCACTGAAGCTTTCTTT.

The chain combines TRBV19 with TRBJ1-1; 7 nucleotides match TRBD1. Germline loops: CDR1 LNHDA, CDR2 SQIVND (reference sequence). After removal of 4 bases from V and 4 bases from J, the junction contained 3 bases not matched to a gene. The CDR3 consists of 13 residues. CDR3 residues: CASSRQGATEAFF. The CDR3 DNA follows: TGTGCCAGTAGTAGACAGGGAGCCACTGAAGCTTTCTTT.

The rearrangement links TRBV12-5 to TRBJ1-5; TRBD1 matches at 9 bases. Germline CDR1 is LGHNT and CDR2 is FRNRAP. The CDR3 is 14 residues long. J lost 4 bases, V lost 6 bases, and 4 bases had no gene match. The CDR3 protein is CASGLGTGNQPQHF. The CDR3 DNA reads TGTGCTAGTGGCCTCGGGACAGGGAATCAGCCCCAGCATTTT. Using reference TRBV12-5 and TRBJ1-5 for the parts outside the CDR3, the full variable domain is DARVTQTPRHKVTEMGQEVTMRCQPILGHNTVFWYRQTMMQGLELLAYFRNRAPLDDSGMPKDRFSAEMPDATLATLKIQPSEPRDSAVYFCASGLGTGNQPQHFGDGTRLSIL.

In its sample, this clone was seen a few times. The chain recombines TRBV19 with TRBJ2-2; 9 positions match TRBD1. Trimming took 4 bases from V and 5 from J; bases not matched to a gene: 2. Germline-derived CDR1 and CDR2 are LNHDA and SQIVND (reference sequence). CDR3 length equals 14 residues. CDR3 sequence: CASSRDRETGELFF. Written as DNA, the CDR3 is TGTGCCAGTAGTAGGGACAGGGAGACCGGGGAGCTGTTTTTT.

V usage is TRBV30 and J usage is TRBJ1-1, with D unclear. This CDR3 has 12 amino acids. Trimming pared 2 bases from V and 7 bases from J, leaving 11 bases between. The germline V gene has CDR1 GTSNPN and CDR2 SVGIG (reference sequence). CDR3 in amino acids: CAWSFQKYEAFF. Written as DNA, the CDR3 is TGTGCCTGGAGTTTTCAGAAGTATGAAGCTTTCTTT.

The rearrangement uses TRBV3-1 (or the pseudogene TRBV3-2) and TRBJ2-6, with 7 nucleotides matching TRBD1. The CDR3 covers 20 residues. Germline V gives CDR1 LGHDT, CDR2 YNNKEL (reference sequence). J was trimmed by 0 bases and V by 4 bases; bases with no gene match: 15. In DNA form, the CDR3 reads TGTGCCAGCAGCCGGACTTTCAGGACAGGTGCTAGCTCTGGGGCCAACGTCCTGACTTTC. Amino acids: CASSRTFRTGASSGANVLTF.

The V and J genes are TRBV19 and TRBJ2-1; 8 bases are a match to TRBD1. The CDR3 runs 14 residues. Unmatched junction bases numbered 6, after V lost 7 bases and J lost 4 bases. Germline assignment: CDR1 LNHDA and CDR2 SQIVND (reference sequence). The CDR3 coding sequence is TGTGCCAGTAAGGAGACAGGGGATTACAATGAGCAGTTCTTC. It encodes CASKETGDYNEQFF.

As regards this clone: The sample holds other DNA sequences that translate to the same CDR3. The rearrangement uses TRBV30 and TRBJ1-1; D is unclear. V lost 0 bases to trimming and J lost 2 bases, with 7 bases between them. Germline V gene sequence: CDR1 GTSNPN, CDR2 SVGIG (reference sequence). The CDR3 covers 13 residues. The CDR3, as DNA: TGTGCCTGGAGTGTAGGGAGTAACACTGAAGCTTTCTTT. Protein: CAWSVGSNTEAFF.

This chain joins TRBV5-1 and TRBJ1-1, with D perhaps matching TRBD1 (6 bases). The V end was cut by 4 bases, the J end by 0 bases, with 19 bases between. The CDR3 spans 17 residues. Germline CDR1 reads SGHRS; CDR2 reads YFSETQ. This chain's CDR3 is CASSLGVGGAVNTEAFF. CDR3 DNA: TGCGCCAGCAGCCTTGGCGTCGGGGGGGCGGTGAACACTGAAGCTTTCTTT.

The rearrangement uses TRBV7-3 and TRBJ2-3; D is uncertain. Germline V gene lookup returns CDR1 SGHTA and CDR2 FQGTGA. Trimming removed 2 bases at V and 6 bases at J, with 6 bases between. The CDR3 contains 12 residues. CDR3 bases: TGTGCCAGCAGCTTATTTTCGGATACGCAGTATTTT. Protein product: CASSLFSDTQYF.

The chain couples TRBV27 to TRBJ1-1, with unresolved D. CDR3 length: 14 residues. CDR1 and CDR2 (germline): MNHEY, SMNVEV (reference sequence). Trimming took off 5 bases at V and 8 bases at J, with 18 bases between the two ends. CDR3 amino acids: CASSPLDTYQEAFF. DNA of the CDR3: TGTGCCAGCAGTCCCCTTGACACATACCAGGAAGCTTTCTTT.

The chain is built from TRBV5-1 and TRBJ1-4; maybe TRBD1 (6 bases). V shed 1 base and J shed 1 base, with 8 bases lying between them. The germline CDR1 and CDR2 sequences are SGHRS and YFSETQ. There are 15 residues in the CDR3. The CDR3: CASSLTGKTNEKLFF. The CDR3 DNA reads TGCGCCAGCAGCTTGACAGGGAAAACTAATGAAAAACTGTTTTTT.

The rearrangement joins TRBV29-1 to TRBJ1-3; the D gene is possibly TRBD1 (5 bases). Trimming took off 5 bases at V and 4 bases at J, with 21 bases between the two ends. The germline V gene has CDR1 SQVTM and CDR2 ANQGSEA. This CDR3 comprises 16 residues. Here the CDR3 reads CSVQFSDTSYGNTIYF. As DNA, the CDR3 is TGCAGCGTTCAATTTTCGGACACTTCCTACGGAAACACCATATATTTT.

The V call is TRBV19, the J call TRBJ1-4; the D is unclear. The CDR3 has 13 amino acids. The germline V gene has CDR1 LNHDA and CDR2 SQIVND (reference sequence). V lost 4 bases and J 6 bases, leaving 9 bases between the germline ends. CDR3 sequence: CASSTRTDEKLFF. The CDR3 DNA sequence: TGTGCCAGTAGTACCCGAACGGATGAAAAACTGTTTTTT.

The chain joins TRBV19 to TRBJ1-4; tentatively, D is TRBD1 (5 bases). The V end was cut by 5 bases, the J end by 8 bases, with 18 bases between. Germline CDR1 reads LNHDA; CDR2 reads SQIVND (reference sequence). The CDR3 is made up of 15 amino acids. The CDR3 sequence: CASSAPGRGDEKLFF. CDR3 coding DNA: TGTGCCAGTAGTGCCCCGGGGAGGGGTGACGAAAAACTGTTTTTT. Full variable domain (outside the CDR3, taken from reference TRBV19 and TRBJ1-4): DGGITQSPKYLFRKEGQNVTLSCEQNLNHDAMYWYRQDPGQGLRLIYYSQIVNDFQKGDIAEGYSVSREKKESFPLTVTSAQKNPTAFYLCASSAPGRGDEKLFFGSGTQLSVL.

The genes are TRBV6-5 and TRBJ1-6; a weak D match, TRBD1 (5 bases). V lost 6 bases to trimming and J lost 10 bases, with 13 bases between them. The germline V gene encodes CDR1 MNHEY and CDR2 SVGAGI. This CDR3 has 13 amino acids. The CDR3 DNA reads as TGTGCCAGCAGAGGCAGGGAAGGATCACCCCTCCACTTT. Encoded protein: CASRGREGSPLHF.

This CDR3 reads CASSERAGESNQPQHF. As DNA, the CDR3 is TGTGCCAGCAGTGAAAGGGCAGGGGAAAGCAATCAGCCCCAGCATTTT. V and J are TRBV2 and TRBJ1-5, with a weak D call TRBD1 (6 bases). Germline loops: CDR1 SNHLY, CDR2 FYNNEI. The CDR3 sequence is 16 residues long. Deletions cut 2 bases from V and 1 base from J, with 12 bases between. The full variable domain, its missing parts supplied by reference TRBV2 and TRBJ1-5, is EPEVTQTPSHQVTQMGQEVILRCVPISNHLYFYWYRQILGQKVEFLVSFYNNEISEKSEIFDDQFSVERPDGSNFTLKIRSTKLEDSAMYFCASSERAGESNQPQHFGDGTRLSIL.

The rearrangement joins TRBV5-1 to TRBJ2-5; TRBD1 is a possible D gene (5 bases). Trimming left V 0 bases short and J 2 bases short, with 11 bases between. This CDR3 contains 15 residues. Germline CDR1 is SGHRS and CDR2 is YFSETQ. CDR3 in amino acids: CASSLAGQSQETQYF. DNA of the CDR3: TGCGCCAGCAGCTTGGCTGGACAATCACAAGAGACCCAGTACTTC.